This note documents a single T cell receptor (beta chain) sequence. In the library, unique molecular identifiers were attached to individual cDNA molecules. One entry per CDR3 protein, called by TCRdb with MiXCR from the RACE reads. Counted here are more than 110,000 distinct CDR3 sequences, about an eighth occurring once; the ten biggest clones make up approximately 1.3%. This sample was taken from a study of human T cells and chemical hapten exposure. Looked up from germline, CDR1 is DFQATT and CDR2 is SNEGSKA (reference sequence). Germline trimming cut 5 bases from V and 0 bases from J; bases unmatched to any gene: 9. There are 16 residues in the CDR3. Indicated time point: patch test 2, 6 weeks after DPC sensitization. Treatment denoted: therapeutic diphenylcyclopropenone sensitization with weekly scalp DPC. RNA extraction used unfractionated whole blood as the source of total RNA.

The gene calls are TRBV20-1 and TRBJ2-3; TRBD2 agrees at 9 bases. Material: whole blood, obtained in connection with sensitization to the hapten diphenylcyclopropenone (DPC). This TCR was recovered from a woman between 50 and 59 years old with alopecia areata. Some clones in this sample may be carry-over from other donors' samples. In DNA, the CDR3 is TGCAGTGCTGGAGGAAGCGGGAGGACTAGCACAGATACGCAGTATTTT. This codes for CSAGGSGRTSTDTQYF.